The clone carrying this T cell receptor (beta chain) was detected once. This sample is drawn from a study of cytomegalovirus exposure and HLA in healthy donors. Use of 60 Vbeta and 13 Jbeta primers characterized the PCR. The assay was immunoSEQ multiplex PCR, and TCRdb's table has in-frame clones only and misses some. This table holds roughly 140,000 clones, about 88% found once. This CDR3 spans 14 amino acids. V shed 4 bases and J 5 bases; nucleotides not matched to a gene: 6. Germline CDR1 and CDR2: WNHNN and SYGVQD (reference sequence). This receptor was identified in a woman between 18 and 29 years old in good health and CMV-seronegative. V is TRBV10-1 and J is TRBJ2-7; 9 nucleotides agree with TRBD2. Sequencing input: PBMCs. The CDR3 loop is CASSGTSDEDEQYF. Written as DNA, the CDR3 is TGCGCCAGCAGTGGGACTAGCGATGAGGACGAGCAGTACTTC.